Listed here are 8 T cell receptor beta chains from one sample, sequenced in a study of cytomegalovirus exposure and HLA in healthy donors. The PCR was carried out with 60 Vbeta primers and 13 Jbeta primers. Method: immunoSEQ multiplex PCR; TCRdb's copy keeps in-frame clones and lacks some. The table includes fewer than 200,000 clones, approximately 71% detected once. Material for sequencing was PBMCs. Every receptor here comes from a girl aged 10-17 years in good health and CMV-seronegative.

The J gene is TRBJ2-2, the V gene TRBV7-2, with a weak D call TRBD1 (6 bases). The germline V gene encodes CDR1 SGHTA and CDR2 FQGNSA. The germline V and J ends were trimmed by 4 bases and 5 bases, with 11 bases remaining between them. This CDR3 contains 14 residues. This chain's CDR3 is CASSWTDPTGELFF. The CDR3 DNA is TGTGCCAGCAGCTGGACAGACCCAACCGGGGAGCTGTTTTTT.

The rearrangement uses TRBV5-1 and TRBJ1-2; D unclear. In germline, CDR1 is SGHRS, CDR2 YFSETQ. The CDR3 covers 12 residues. Trimming left V 5 bases short and J 13 bases short, with 18 bases between. CDR3 protein: CASREDGWECTF. The DNA of the CDR3 is TGCGCCAGCAGAGAGGACGGATGGGAGTGCACCTTC.

The chain joins TRBV15 to TRBJ2-5; 9 nucleotides line up with TRBD1. The J segment lost 5 bases and the V segment lost 5 bases, leaving 6 bases of the junction unmatched. The CDR3 spans 14 residues. CDR1 and CDR2 from the germline V gene are LNHNV and YYDKDF (reference sequence). DNA for the CDR3: TGTGCCACCAGCGGAGGGACAGGGTGGGAGACCCAGTACTTC. Translation: CATSGGTGWETQYF. The complete variable domain, with remaining parts taken from reference TRBV15 and TRBJ2-5, reads DAMVIQNPRYQVTQFGKPVTLSCSQTLNHNVMYWYQQKSSQAPKLLFHYYDKDFNNEADTPDNFQSRRPNTSFCFLDIRSPGLGDTAMYLCATSGGTGWETQYFGPGTRLLVL.

The chain is built from TRBV10-3 and TRBJ1-6; perhaps TRBD1 as D (5 bases). Germline-derived CDR1 and CDR2 are ENHRY and SYGVKD. V gave up 7 bases and J gave up 9 bases, with 16 bases separating them. The CDR3 is made up of 14 amino acids. In DNA, the CDR3 is TGTGCCATCAAATTGGGCCCGGGGGGTTCACCCCTCCACTTT. Residues: CAIKLGPGGSPLHF.

The chain links TRBV11-3 to TRBJ1-1, with D unclear. From germline, CDR1 is SGHNT and CDR2 YENEEA. The V end was cut by 5 bases, the J end by 0 bases, with 19 bases between. The CDR3 sequence is 17 residues long. This CDR3 reads CASSPGGRMMMNTEAFF. CDR3 sequence (DNA): TGTGCCAGCAGCCCCGGAGGGCGTATGATGATGAACACTGAAGCTTTCTTT.

The chain is built from TRBV4-1 and TRBJ2-3; TRBD2 is a possible D gene (6 bases). Germline lookup yields CDR1 MGHRA and CDR2 YSYEKL. V was clipped by 1 base and J by 6 bases, with 8 bases between them. CDR3 length equals 13 residues. CDR3 region: CASSQGTIDTQYF. The CDR3 nucleotides are TGCGCCAGCAGCCAAGGGACTATCGATACGCAGTATTTT.

This clone occurred a few times. V gene TRBV19 combines with J gene TRBJ1-1, with TRBD1 matching over 8 bases. Germline loops: CDR1 LNHDA, CDR2 SQIVND (reference sequence). V lost 9 bases to trimming and J lost 1 base; unmatched junction nucleotides: 10. The CDR3 is made up of 15 amino acids. For the CDR3, the DNA is TGTGCCAGCCATCAACCGGACAGGGCGAACACTGAAGCTTTCTTT. It yields the protein CASHQPDRANTEAFF. The entire variable domain, with the rest obtained from reference TRBV19 and TRBJ1-1, is as follows: DGGITQSPKYLFRKEGQNVTLSCEQNLNHDAMYWYRQDPGQGLRLIYYSQIVNDFQKGDIAEGYSVSREKKESFPLTVTSAQKNPTAFYLCASHQPDRANTEAFFGQGTRLTVV.

This chain uses TRBV6-5 with TRBJ1-1; D may be TRBD1 (6 bases). V dropped 4 bases and J dropped 3 bases, with 6 bases sitting between them. Per germline, CDR1 MNHEY and CDR2 SVGAGI. CDR3 length: 12 residues. CDR3 sequence reads: CASSSGDTEAFF. Written as DNA, the CDR3 is TGTGCCAGCAGTTCAGGGGACACTGAAGCTTTCTTT.